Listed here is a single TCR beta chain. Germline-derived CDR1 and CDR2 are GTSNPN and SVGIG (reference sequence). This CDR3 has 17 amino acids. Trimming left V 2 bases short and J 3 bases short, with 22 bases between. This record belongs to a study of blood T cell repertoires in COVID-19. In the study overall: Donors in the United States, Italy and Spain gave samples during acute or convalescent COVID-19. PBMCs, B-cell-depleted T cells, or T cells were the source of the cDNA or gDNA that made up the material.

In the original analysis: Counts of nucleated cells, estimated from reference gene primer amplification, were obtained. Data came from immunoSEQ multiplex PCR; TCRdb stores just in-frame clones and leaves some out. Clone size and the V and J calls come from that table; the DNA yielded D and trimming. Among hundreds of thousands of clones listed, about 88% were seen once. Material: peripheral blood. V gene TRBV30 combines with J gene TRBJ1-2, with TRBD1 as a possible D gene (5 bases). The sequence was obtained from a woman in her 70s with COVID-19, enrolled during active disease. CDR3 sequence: CAWSFDRGPWGDYGYTF. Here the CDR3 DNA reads TGTGCCTGGAGTTTTGACAGAGGTCCATGGGGGGACTATGGCTACACCTTC.